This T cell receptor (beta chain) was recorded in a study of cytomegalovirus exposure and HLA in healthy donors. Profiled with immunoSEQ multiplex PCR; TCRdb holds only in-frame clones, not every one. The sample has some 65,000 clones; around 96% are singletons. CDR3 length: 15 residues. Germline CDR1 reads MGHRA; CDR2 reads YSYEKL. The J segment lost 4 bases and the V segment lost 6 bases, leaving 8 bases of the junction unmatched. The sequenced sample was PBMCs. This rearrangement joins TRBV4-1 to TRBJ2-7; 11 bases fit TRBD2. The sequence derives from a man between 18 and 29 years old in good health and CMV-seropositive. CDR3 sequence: CASRPTSGSVYEQYF. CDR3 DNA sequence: TGCGCCAGCAGGCCAACTAGCGGGAGTGTATACGAGCAGTACTTC.